The 6 T cell receptor beta chains below come from one sample, sequenced in a study of technical replicates of blood from a handful of donors. Only in-frame clones appear in the TCRdb table, and some are missing; sequencing was by immunoSEQ multiplex PCR. The sample carries about 93,000 clones, roughly 96% recorded once. Sequences were obtained from T cells isolated from PBMCs. The receptors derive from a human donor in good health.

The chain links TRBV11-2 to TRBJ1-2; TRBD1 agrees at 12 bases. This CDR3 has 19 residues. Germline V gene sequence: CDR1 SGHAT, CDR2 FQNNGV. The trim removed 5 bases at V and 0 bases at J, leaving 13 bases unmatched. The CDR3 DNA follows: TGTGCCAGCAGCCCATTTAAGGGACAGGGGGCCCATTCTAACTATGGCTACACCTTC. This codes for CASSPFKGQGAHSNYGYTF.

The CDR3 bases are TGTGCCAGCAGTTATTCCAGGGATGGTGATACGCAGTATTTT. Protein product: CASSYSRDGDTQYF. The chain combines TRBV6-5 with TRBJ2-3, with D possibly being TRBD1 (5 bases). Trimming cost V 3 bases and J 6 bases, with 13 bases left between them. From germline, CDR1 is MNHEY and CDR2 SVGAGI. The CDR3 totals 14 residues.

The rearrangement uses TRBV27 and TRBJ1-1; possibly TRBD1 for D (5 bases). CDR3 length: 13 amino acids. In germline, CDR1 is MNHEY, CDR2 SMNVEV (reference sequence). V was trimmed by 3 bases and J by 1 base, leaving 6 bases between them. CDR3: CASSFGGNTEAFF. As DNA, the CDR3 is TGTGCCAGCAGTTTCGGGGGGAACACTGAAGCTTTCTTT.

The V and J genes are TRBV27 and TRBJ2-3; D is unresolved. Germline-derived CDR1 and CDR2 are MNHEY and SMNVEV (reference sequence). V was clipped by 3 bases and J by 4 bases, with 5 bases between them. This CDR3 is 12 amino acids long. CDR3 region: CASSFSADTQYF. The CDR3 nucleotides are TGTGCCAGCAGTTTCTCAGCAGATACGCAGTATTTT.

This clone was recorded only once. J is TRBJ1-1 and V is TRBV6-5; perhaps TRBD1 as D (5 bases). The germline V gene has CDR1 MNHEY and CDR2 SVGAGI. Trimming took off 5 bases at V and 1 base at J, with 5 bases between the two ends. The CDR3 spans 12 residues. CDR3 protein: CASSQGNTEAFF. The DNA of the CDR3 is TGTGCCAGCAGTCAGGGGAACACTGAAGCTTTCTTT.

This chain uses TRBV10-2 with TRBJ2-1; TRBD1 matches 7 bases. Germline CDR1 reads WSHSY; CDR2 reads SAAADI. The CDR3 contains 13 residues. V was pared by 6 bases and J by 3 bases, with 2 bases of the junction left unmatched. The CDR3 region is CASRRDSYNEQFF. DNA of the CDR3: TGCGCCAGCAGGAGGGACAGCTACAATGAGCAGTTCTTC.